One and the same sample provided the 8 T cell receptor beta chains below, sequenced in a study of monozygotic twins with inflammatory bowel disease. TCRdb reprocessed the 5' RACE reads, with one entry per CDR3 protein and no DNA. In total, the table holds about 380,000 distinct CDR3 sequences. The source material was blood. These receptors were collected from a human donor with ulcerative colitis or Crohn's disease, or a healthy co-twin of an affected twin (not recorded which).

The chain joins TRBV4-1 to TRBJ2-7; checking the TCRdb D call of TRBD1 is not possible without DNA. The CDR3 consists of 16 residues. The V gene's germline CDR1 is MGHRA and CDR2 YSYEKL. CDR3 region: CASSPRGVAVSYEQYF.

The V call is TRBV29-1, the J call TRBJ2-1; the TCRdb call, TRBD2, lacks DNA for checking. CDR3 length: 15 amino acids. The germline gives CDR1 SQVTM, CDR2 ANQGSEA. The CDR3 protein is CSVGVGGGAYNEQFF.

The chain recombines TRBV27 with TRBJ2-7; TCRdb reports TRBD2, a call that lacks DNA to check it against. Germline-derived CDR1 and CDR2 are MNHEY and SMNVEV (reference sequence). The CDR3 has 16 amino acids. Here the CDR3 reads CASSLSRGLSSYEQYF.

The genes are TRBV18 and TRBJ2-1; the D gene TCRdb calls, TRBD2, cannot be checked with no DNA. The CDR3 has 17 amino acids. Per germline, CDR1 KGHSH and CDR2 LQKENI. Here the CDR3 reads CASSPDPTSGGVNEQFF.

The genes are TRBV2 and TRBJ2-5. Germline V lookup: CDR1 SNHLY, CDR2 FYNNEI. The CDR3 runs to 12 residues. The CDR3 spells CASIENQETQYF.

The chain employs TRBV6-5 and TRBJ1-2. Germline V gives CDR1 MNHEY, CDR2 SVGAGI. The CDR3 sequence is 11 residues long. The CDR3 reads CASTQAGRYTF.

This chain joins TRBV4-3 and TRBJ1-3. CDR1 is LGHNA and CDR2 is YSLEER in the germline V gene. The CDR3 contains 17 residues. The CDR3 is CASSQESGTISGNTIYF.

The V and J genes are TRBV5-6 and TRBJ2-4; TCRdb picks TRBD1, but there is no DNA to check that call. The germline V gene has CDR1 SGHDT and CDR2 YYEEEE. This CDR3 region has 16 residues. This chain's CDR3 is CASSPLEHNRGNIQYF. The full variable domain, completed using reference TRBV5-6 and TRBJ2-4, is DAGVTQSPTHLIKTRGQQVTLRCSPKSGHDTVSWYQQALGQGPQFIFQYYEEEERQRGNFPDRFSGHQFPNYSSELNVNALLLGDSALYLCASSPLEHNRGNIQYFGAGTRLSVL.